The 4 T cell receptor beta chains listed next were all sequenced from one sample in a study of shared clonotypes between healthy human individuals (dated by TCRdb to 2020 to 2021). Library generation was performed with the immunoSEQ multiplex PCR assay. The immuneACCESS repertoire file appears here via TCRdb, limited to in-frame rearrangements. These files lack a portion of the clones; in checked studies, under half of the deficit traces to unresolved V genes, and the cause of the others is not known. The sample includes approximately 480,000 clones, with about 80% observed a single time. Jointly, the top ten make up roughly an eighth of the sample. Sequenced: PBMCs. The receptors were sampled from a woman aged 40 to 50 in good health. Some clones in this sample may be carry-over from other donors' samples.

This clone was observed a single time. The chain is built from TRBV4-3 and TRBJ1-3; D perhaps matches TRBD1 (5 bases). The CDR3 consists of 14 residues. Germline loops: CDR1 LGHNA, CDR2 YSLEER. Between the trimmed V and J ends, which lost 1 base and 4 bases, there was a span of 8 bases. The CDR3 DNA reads TGCGCCAGCAGCCAAGCGGGGGACGGAAACACCATATATTTT. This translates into CASSQAGDGNTIYF.

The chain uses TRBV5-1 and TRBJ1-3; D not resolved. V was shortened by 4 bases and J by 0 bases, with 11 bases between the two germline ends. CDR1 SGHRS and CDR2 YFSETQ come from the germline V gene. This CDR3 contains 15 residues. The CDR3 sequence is CASSAEGGSGNTIYF. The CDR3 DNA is TGCGCCAGCAGCGCAGAGGGAGGCTCTGGAAACACCATATATTTT.

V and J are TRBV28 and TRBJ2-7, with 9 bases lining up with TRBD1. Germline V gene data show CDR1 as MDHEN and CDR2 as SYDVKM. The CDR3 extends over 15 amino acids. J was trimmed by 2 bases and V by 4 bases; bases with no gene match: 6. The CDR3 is CASSSPRTGAYEQYF. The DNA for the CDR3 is TGTGCCAGCAGTTCTCCACGGACAGGGGCCTACGAGCAGTACTTC.

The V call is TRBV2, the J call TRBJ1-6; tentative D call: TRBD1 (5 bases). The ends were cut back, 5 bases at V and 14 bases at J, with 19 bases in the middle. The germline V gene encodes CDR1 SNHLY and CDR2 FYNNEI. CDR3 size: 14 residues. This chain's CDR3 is CASSQGPAERTLHF. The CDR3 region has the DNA TGTGCCAGCAGTCAGGGACCCGCTGAGAGGACCCTCCACTTT.